This T cell receptor (beta chain) appears in the sequencing data of a study of identical twins. This clonotype was recorded at least ten times. The CDR3 has 14 amino acids. Trimming pared 5 bases from V and 3 bases from J, leaving 11 bases between. Germline V gene sequence: CDR1 SEHNR, CDR2 FQNEAQ (reference sequence). Via MiXCR, TCRdb re-called the 5' RACE reads, giving one row per CDR3 protein. The sample has some 900,000 distinct CDR3 sequences, 9% to 15% seen once. These records were also assigned to another study, of yellow fever vaccine responses in identical twins.

J is TRBJ2-1 and V is TRBV7-9; D not certain. The origin of this receptor is a woman under 30 in good health. Sequencing was carried out using PBMCs. CDR3 nucleotides: TGTGCCAGCAGCCCCTTTCTGGGCTACAATGAGCAGTTCTTC. Its protein product is CASSPFLGYNEQFF.